The T cell receptor (beta chain) under discussion was sequenced for a study of control samples from healthy donors and cancer patients. Sequencing was performed with immunoSEQ multiplex PCR; in TCRdb, only in-frame clones are kept and a portion is missing. The sample yields some 120,000 clones, roughly 87% seen once. The sequence came from a man between 18 and 29 years old in good health. Sequenced sample: blood.

The chain's CDR3 is CASSQGGLSSSYEQYF. The CDR3 coding sequence is TGCGCCAGCAGCCAAGGCGGCCTTTCAAGCTCCTACGAGCAGTACTTC. The V call is TRBV4-1, the J call TRBJ2-7; D unresolved. The CDR3 extends over 16 amino acids. CDR1 and CDR2 from the germline V gene are MGHRA and YSYEKL. Between the trimmed V and J ends, which lost 1 base and 0 bases, there was a span of 13 bases.